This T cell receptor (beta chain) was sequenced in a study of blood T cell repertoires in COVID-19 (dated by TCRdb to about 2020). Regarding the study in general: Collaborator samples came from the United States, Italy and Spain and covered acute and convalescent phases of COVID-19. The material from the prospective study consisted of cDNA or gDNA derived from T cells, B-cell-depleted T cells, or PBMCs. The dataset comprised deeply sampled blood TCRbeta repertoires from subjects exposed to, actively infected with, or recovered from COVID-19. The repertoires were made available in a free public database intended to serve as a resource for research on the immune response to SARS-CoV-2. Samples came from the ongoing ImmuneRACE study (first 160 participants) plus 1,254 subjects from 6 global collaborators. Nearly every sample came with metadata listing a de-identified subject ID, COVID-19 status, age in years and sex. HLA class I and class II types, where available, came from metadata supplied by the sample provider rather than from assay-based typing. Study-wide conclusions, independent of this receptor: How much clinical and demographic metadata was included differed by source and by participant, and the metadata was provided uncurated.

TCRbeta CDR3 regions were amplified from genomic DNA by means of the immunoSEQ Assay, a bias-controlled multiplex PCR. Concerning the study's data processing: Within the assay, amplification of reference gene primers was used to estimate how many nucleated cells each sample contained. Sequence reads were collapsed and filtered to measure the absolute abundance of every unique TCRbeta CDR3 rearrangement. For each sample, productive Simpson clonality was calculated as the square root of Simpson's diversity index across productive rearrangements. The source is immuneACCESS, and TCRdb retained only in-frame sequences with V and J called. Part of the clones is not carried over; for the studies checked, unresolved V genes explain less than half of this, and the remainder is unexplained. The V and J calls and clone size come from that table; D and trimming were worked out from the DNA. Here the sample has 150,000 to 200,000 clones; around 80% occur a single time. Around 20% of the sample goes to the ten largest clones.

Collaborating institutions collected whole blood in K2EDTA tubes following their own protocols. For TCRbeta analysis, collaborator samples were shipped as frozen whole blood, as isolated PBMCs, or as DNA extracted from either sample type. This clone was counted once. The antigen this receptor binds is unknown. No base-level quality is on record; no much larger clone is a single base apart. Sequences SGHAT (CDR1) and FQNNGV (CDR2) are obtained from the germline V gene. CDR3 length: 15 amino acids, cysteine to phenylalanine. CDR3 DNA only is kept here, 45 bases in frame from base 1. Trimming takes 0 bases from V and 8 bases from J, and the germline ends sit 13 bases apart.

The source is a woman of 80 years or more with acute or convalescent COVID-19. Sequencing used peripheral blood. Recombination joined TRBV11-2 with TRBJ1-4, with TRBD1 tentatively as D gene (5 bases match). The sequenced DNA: TGTGCCAGCAGCTTAGAGGGCGGGGGTCGAGAAAAACTGTTTTTT. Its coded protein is CASSLEGGGREKLFF.